Listed below are T cell receptor beta chains from one sample, sequenced in a study of beta chain features in type 1 diabetes. The protocol was immunoSEQ multiplex PCR, while the TCRdb copy is restricted to in-frame clones and leaves out a portion. The sample yields approximately 360,000 clones, over 9.5% seen once. Sequencing was performed on naive CD4+ T cells from blood. Receptors were obtained from a woman younger than 35 with type 1 diabetes. Both conserved end residues are part of each CDR3. A D gene is named only where the DNA matches it firmly. Clone size is shown for a subset of rows, as once, few, many or a class of expanded clone.

len: 12
abundance: NA
j_gene: TRBJ2-3
d_gene: NA
v_gene: TRBV6-5
CDR3aa: CASTEPVGTQYF
CDR3nt: TGTGCCAGCACCGAACCGGTTGGTACGCAGTATTTT

len: 18
abundance: NA
j_gene: TRBJ2-7
d_gene: TRBD2
v_gene: TRBV28
CDR3aa: CASSPPPFGTSASYEQYF
CDR3nt: TGTGCCAGCAGTCCACCCCCGTTCGGGACTAGCGCGTCCTACGAGCAGTACTTC

len: 17
abundance: NA
j_gene: TRBJ2-7
d_gene: TRBD2
v_gene: TRBV4-2
CDR3aa: CASSHAGAGTSSYEQYF
CDR3nt: TGTGCCAGCAGCCACGCCGGTGCCGGGACTAGTAGTTACGAGCAGTACTTC

len: 14
abundance: NA
j_gene: TRBJ1-1
d_gene: TRBD1
v_gene: TRBV18
CDR3aa: CASSSGQGASEAFF
CDR3nt: TGTGCCAGCTCATCGGGACAGGGGGCTTCTGAAGCTTTCTTT

len: 16
abundance: few
j_gene: TRBJ2-1
d_gene: TRBD2
v_gene: TRBV4-1
CDR3aa: CASSRSLAGALSEQFF
CDR3nt: TGCGCCAGCAGCCGCAGCCTAGCGGGAGCTCTGAGTGAGCAGTTCTTC

len: 14
abundance: NA
j_gene: TRBJ1-2
d_gene: NA
v_gene: TRBV28
CDR3aa: CASSLGVGDYGYTF
CDR3nt: TGTGCCAGCAGTTTAGGGGTAGGGGACTATGGCTACACCTTC

len: 12
abundance: NA
j_gene: TRBJ2-1
d_gene: NA
v_gene: TRBV19
CDR3aa: CASSPAVEILFF
CDR3nt: TGTGCCAGTAGTCCCGCCGTTGAGATCCTGTTCTTC

len: 15
abundance: few
j_gene: TRBJ1-2
d_gene: TRBD1
v_gene: TRBV16
CDR3aa: CASSQFNRGPDGYTF
CDR3nt: TGTGCCAGCAGCCAATTTAACAGGGGGCCGGATGGCTACACCTTC

len: 13
abundance: NA
j_gene: TRBJ2-7
d_gene: TRBD1
v_gene: TRBV27
CDR3aa: CASSQQGTNEQYF
CDR3nt: TGTGCCAGCAGCCAACAGGGGACCAACGAGCAGTACTTC

len: 19
abundance: NA
j_gene: TRBJ2-2
d_gene: TRBD2
v_gene: TRBV9
CDR3aa: CASTKSPLAGGPNTGELFF
CDR3nt: TGTGCCAGCACCAAAAGCCCGCTAGCGGGGGGGCCGAACACCGGGGAGCTGTTTTTT

len: 13
abundance: NA
j_gene: TRBJ2-3
d_gene: NA
v_gene: TRBV29-1
CDR3aa: CSFRGYGTDTQYF
CDR3nt: TGCAGCTTCAGGGGCTACGGCACAGATACGCAGTATTTT

len: 15
abundance: few
j_gene: TRBJ1-1
d_gene: TRBD1
v_gene: TRBV19
CDR3aa: CASSPSDRVGTEAFF
CDR3nt: TGTGCCAGTAGTCCGTCGGACAGGGTGGGCACTGAAGCTTTCTTT

len: 14
abundance: once
j_gene: TRBJ2-5
d_gene: NA
v_gene: TRBV2
CDR3aa: CASRMGAGEETQYF
CDR3nt: TGTGCCAGCAGGATGGGGGCCGGGGAAGAGACCCAGTACTTC

len: 16
abundance: NA
j_gene: TRBJ2-6
d_gene: NA
v_gene: TRBV7-8
CDR3aa: CASSLDSNSGANVLTF
CDR3nt: TGTGCCAGCAGCTTGGACAGTAACTCTGGGGCCAACGTCCTGACTTTC

len: 16
abundance: NA
j_gene: TRBJ2-3
d_gene: NA
v_gene: TRBV28
CDR3aa: CASTSRVLRRTDTQYF
CDR3nt: TGTGCCAGCACCTCCCGGGTGTTGAGGCGCACAGATACGCAGTATTTT

len: 16
abundance: few
j_gene: TRBJ2-6
d_gene: NA
v_gene: TRBV6-6
CDR3aa: CASSFQGNSGANVLTF
CDR3nt: TGTGCCAGCAGTTTCCAGGGGAACTCTGGGGCCAACGTCCTGACTTTC

len: 15
abundance: few
j_gene: TRBJ2-7
d_gene: TRBD2
v_gene: TRBV5-1
CDR3aa: CASSGSGTTDYEQYF
CDR3nt: TGCGCCAGCAGCGGGTCCGGGACTACAGACTACGAGCAGTACTTC